This T cell receptor (beta chain) comes out of a study of cytotoxic CD8 clonotypes in ibrutinib-treated CLL. Whole-study context: Following a median approximately 12 months of treatment, with a range of 6 to 36, response samples were taken. Study-level findings and limits: Sampling times differed between sustained-remission and progressing patients. Exceeding age-matched healthy donors, baseline clonality also tracked the counts of circulating CD8+ T cells.

Measured with immunoSEQ multiplex PCR; TCRdb has only the in-frame clones, and not every one. The sample lists tens of thousands of clones; 70% to 80% were seen once. This CDR3 is 11 amino acids long. From germline, CDR1 is SGDLS and CDR2 YYNGEE. Trimming stripped 3 bases from V and 3 bases from J, with 3 bases between. Roughly 2 micrograms of genomic DNA from cryopreserved PBMCs went into TCR beta libraries. This clone was counted only a few times. The target antigen is unknown. This receptor was obtained from a human donor with chronic lymphocytic leukemia. This chain uses TRBV9 with TRBJ1-2; no definite D call. The sample was PBMCs, taken after 12 months of ibrutinib treatment. The CDR3 region is CASSAHYGYTF. The CDR3, as DNA: TGTGCCAGCAGCGCCCACTATGGCTACACCTTC.